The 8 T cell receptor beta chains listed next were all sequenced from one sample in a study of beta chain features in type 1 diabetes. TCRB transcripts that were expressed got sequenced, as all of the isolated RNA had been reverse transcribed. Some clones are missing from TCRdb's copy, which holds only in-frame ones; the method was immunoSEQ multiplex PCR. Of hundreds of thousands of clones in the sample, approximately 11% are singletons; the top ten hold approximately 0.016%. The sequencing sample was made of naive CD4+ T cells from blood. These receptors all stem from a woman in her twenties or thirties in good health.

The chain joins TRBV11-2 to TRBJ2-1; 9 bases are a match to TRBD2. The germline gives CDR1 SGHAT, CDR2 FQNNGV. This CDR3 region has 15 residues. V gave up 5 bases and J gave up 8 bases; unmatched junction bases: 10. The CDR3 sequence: CASSRTSALTYEQFF. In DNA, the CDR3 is TGTGCCAGCAGCCGGACTAGCGCCTTGACGTATGAGCAGTTCTTC.

The CDR3 coding sequence is TGCGCCAGCAGCCAAGATCGACTAGCGGGAGAGACCCAGTACTTC. Its translation: CASSQDRLAGETQYF. V usage is TRBV4-3 and J usage is TRBJ2-5; 10 nucleotides agree with TRBD2. The CDR3 loop spans 15 amino acids. J was trimmed by 4 bases and V by 0 bases; bases with no gene match: 2. The germline V gene has CDR1 LGHNA and CDR2 YSLEER.

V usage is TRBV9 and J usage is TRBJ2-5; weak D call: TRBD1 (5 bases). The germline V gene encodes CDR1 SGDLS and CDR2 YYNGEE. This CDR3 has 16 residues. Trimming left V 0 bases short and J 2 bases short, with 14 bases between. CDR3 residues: CASSVGGGHLQETQYF. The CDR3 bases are TGTGCCAGCAGCGTAGGGGGCGGACACCTACAAGAGACCCAGTACTTC.

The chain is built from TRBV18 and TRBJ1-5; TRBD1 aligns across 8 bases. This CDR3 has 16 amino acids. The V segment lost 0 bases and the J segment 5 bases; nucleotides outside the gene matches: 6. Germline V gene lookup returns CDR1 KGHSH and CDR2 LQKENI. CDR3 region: CASSPPWGQAHQPQHF. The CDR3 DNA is TGTGCCAGCTCACCACCTTGGGGACAGGCCCATCAGCCCCAGCATTTT.

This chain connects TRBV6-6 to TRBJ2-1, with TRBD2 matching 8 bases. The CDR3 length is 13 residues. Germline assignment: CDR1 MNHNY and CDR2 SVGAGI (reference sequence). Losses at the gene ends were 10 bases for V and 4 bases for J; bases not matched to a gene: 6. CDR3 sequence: CATRGGLYNEQFF. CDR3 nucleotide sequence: TGTGCCACCCGGGGGGGACTGTACAATGAGCAGTTCTTC.

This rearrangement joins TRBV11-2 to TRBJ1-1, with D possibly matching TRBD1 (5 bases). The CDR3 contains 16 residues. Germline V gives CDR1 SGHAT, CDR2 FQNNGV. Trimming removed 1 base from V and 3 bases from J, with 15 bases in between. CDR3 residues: CASSLGGAGRDTEAFF. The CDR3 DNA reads TGTGCCAGCAGCTTAGGTGGGGCAGGGAGGGACACTGAAGCTTTCTTT.

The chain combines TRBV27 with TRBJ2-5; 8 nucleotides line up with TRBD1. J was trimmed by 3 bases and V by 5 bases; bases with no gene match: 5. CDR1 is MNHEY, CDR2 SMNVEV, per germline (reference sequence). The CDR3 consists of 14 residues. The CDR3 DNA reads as TGTGCCAGCAGTCACCTGGACAGGGAAGAGACCCAGTACTTC. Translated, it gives CASSHLDREETQYF.

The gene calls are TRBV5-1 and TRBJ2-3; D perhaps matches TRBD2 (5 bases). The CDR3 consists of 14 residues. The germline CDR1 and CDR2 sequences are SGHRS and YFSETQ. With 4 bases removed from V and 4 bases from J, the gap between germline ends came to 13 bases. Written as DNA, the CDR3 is TGCGCCAGCAGCCCCAGCGGCCCGGCAGATACGCAGTATTTT. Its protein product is CASSPSGPADTQYF.